Listed here are 30 T cell receptor beta chains from one sample, sequenced in a study of CD8+ T cells in alopecia areata. Specified treatment: oral pan-JAK inhibitor, 5-10 mg twice daily. After isolation, RNA underwent reverse transcription to generate cDNA as the sequencing template. Profiling relied on immunoSEQ multiplex PCR, and the TCRdb table lists in-frame clones only, not all of them. The sample contains roughly 280,000 clones, around three fifths of which appear only once. Sequencing used CD4+ T cells sorted from blood, obtained at roughly week 52, from a patient treated with tofacitinib. The source is a human donor with alopecia areata.

J is TRBJ2-3 and V is TRBV30; a weak D match, TRBD2 (5 bases). V lost 2 bases and J 0 bases, leaving 9 bases between the germline ends. Germline-derived CDR1 and CDR2 are GTSNPN and SVGIG (reference sequence). This CDR3 is built from 14 residues. The CDR3 protein is CAWSTSSSTDTQYF. For the CDR3, the DNA is TGTGCCTGGAGTACTAGTTCTAGCACAGATACGCAGTATTTT. The whole variable domain, remainder taken from reference TRBV30 and TRBJ2-3, is SQTIHQWPATLVQPVGSPLSLECTVEGTSNPNLYWYRQAAGRGLQLLFYSVGIGQISSEVPQNLSASRPQDRQFILSSKKLLLSDSGFYLCAWSTSSSTDTQYFGPGTRLTVL.

The chain has TRBV29-1 and TRBJ1-1; D ambiguous. This CDR3 has 13 residues. CDR1 and CDR2 (germline): SQVTM, ANQGSEA. The V end lost 0 bases, the J end lost 5 bases, and 10 bases lay between the germline ends. CDR3 in DNA: TGCAGCGTTGAAGAATGGGTTAGGACTGAAGCTTTCTTT. Its protein product is CSVEEWVRTEAFF.

This rearrangement joins TRBV4-2 to TRBJ2-1, with a weak D call TRBD1 (6 bases). The CDR3 runs to 13 residues. V was pared by 4 bases and J by 9 bases, with 13 bases between. Germline V gene data show CDR1 as LGHNA and CDR2 as YNFKEQ. This chain's CDR3 is CASSPDLGGEQFF. The DNA of the CDR3 is TGTGCCAGCAGCCCGGACTTAGGGGGTGAGCAGTTCTTC.

The V gene is TRBV7-9, the J gene TRBJ1-6; tentatively, D is TRBD1 (5 bases). Germline V lookup: CDR1 SEHNR, CDR2 FQNEAQ (reference sequence). Deletions cut 4 bases from V and 10 bases from J, with 14 bases between. There are 14 residues in the CDR3. CDR3 amino acids: CASSSPHGDSPLHF. The CDR3 DNA is TGTGCCAGCAGCTCTCCCCACGGGGACTCACCCCTCCACTTT.

The chain carries TRBV4-2 and TRBJ1-6; D ambiguous. Trimming pared 4 bases from V and 7 bases from J, leaving 11 bases between. Germline CDR1 LGHNA, CDR2 YNFKEQ. The CDR3 is made up of 14 amino acids. The CDR3 DNA is TGTGCCAGCAGCCTGGACCTGGGGAATTCACCCCTCCACTTT. Its translation: CASSLDLGNSPLHF.

This clone has just one count. The chain employs TRBV6-1 and TRBJ1-5; D is ambiguous. Germline-derived CDR1 and CDR2 are MNHNS and SASEGT. The CDR3 sequence is 14 residues long. The germline V and J ends were trimmed by 6 bases and 2 bases, with 11 bases remaining between them. The CDR3 sequence: CASRIGEGNQPQHF. The CDR3 DNA is TGTGCCAGCAGAATCGGGGAGGGCAATCAGCCCCAGCATTTT.

Only a few counts were recorded for this clone. CDR3: CASSRTRGDTQYF. CDR3 bases: TGTGCCAGCAGTCGCACTAGGGGAGATACGCAGTATTTT. This rearrangement joins TRBV9 to TRBJ2-3, with D perhaps matching TRBD1 or TRBD2 (5 bases each). Germline V gene sequence: CDR1 SGDLS, CDR2 YYNGEE. V lost 5 bases to trimming and J lost 5 bases, with 12 bases between them. The CDR3 runs to 13 residues.

A few counts support this clone. Other nucleotide sequences in the sample specify the same CDR3. The genes are TRBV5-1 and TRBJ2-7, with a weak D call TRBD1 (5 bases). Trimming removed 4 bases from V and 2 bases from J, with 10 bases in between. The CDR3 contains 13 residues. Looked up from germline, CDR1 is SGHRS and CDR2 is YFSETQ. The CDR3 protein is CASSPEGAYEQYF. CDR3 nucleotide sequence: TGCGCCAGCAGCCCGGAAGGGGCCTACGAGCAGTACTTC.

V usage is TRBV4-3 and J usage is TRBJ1-4; D uncertain. V shed 4 bases and J shed 7 bases, with 16 bases lying between them. Germline V gene sequence: CDR1 LGHNA, CDR2 YSLEER. The CDR3 extends over 15 amino acids. The CDR3 nucleotides read TGCGCCAGCAGCCGTAGACCCCACGGGAGTGAAAAACTGTTTTTT. Its protein is CASSRRPHGSEKLFF.

This chain connects TRBV5-6 to TRBJ1-1; D is unresolved. Germline CDR1 SGHDT, CDR2 YYEEEE. The V end was cut by 3 bases, the J end by 3 bases, with 15 bases between. CDR3 length: 15 amino acids. The CDR3 bases are TGTGCCAGCAGCTCTCAGGTTATTTCGGACACTGAAGCTTTCTTT. Translation gives CASSSQVISDTEAFF.

This chain's CDR3 is CSVAGQGRETQYF. CDR3 sequence (DNA): TGCAGCGTTGCAGGGCAGGGTAGGGAGACCCAGTACTTC. The rearrangement links TRBV29-1 to TRBJ2-5, with a tentative D call TRBD1 (5 bases). CDR1 SQVTM and CDR2 ANQGSEA come from the germline V gene. There are 13 residues in the CDR3. V dropped 4 bases and J dropped 5 bases, with 14 bases sitting between them.

This clone was recorded a few times. This chain connects TRBV21-1 to TRBJ2-6; TRBD2, the table's D call, lacks a check against the DNA. TRBV21-1 counts as a pseudogene. The CDR3 length is 13 residues. The CDR3 region is CAILPSGANVLTF. The CDR3 DNA follows: TGTGCCATCCTCCCCTCTGGGGCCAACGTCCTGACTTTC.

J is TRBJ2-7 and V is TRBV6-5; TRBD1 is a possible D gene (6 bases). The germline V gene has CDR1 MNHEY and CDR2 SVGAGI. V was cut by 6 bases and J by 6 bases, with 18 bases left in between. This CDR3 is 14 amino acids long. The CDR3 region is CASRTVGWGREQYF. In nucleotides, the CDR3 is TGTGCCAGCAGAACGGTAGGGTGGGGGCGCGAGCAGTACTTC.

The V and J genes are TRBV30 and TRBJ2-7; TRBD1 agrees at 7 bases. The length of the CDR3 is 12 residues. CDR1 is GTSNPN, CDR2 SVGIG, per germline (reference sequence). The ends lost 4 bases at V and 5 bases at J; junction bases unmatched: 5. Here the CDR3 reads CAWNAGGHEQYF. DNA for the CDR3: TGTGCCTGGAATGCAGGGGGTCACGAGCAGTACTTC. The variable domain in full, completed from reference TRBV30 and TRBJ2-7, reads SQTIHQWPATLVQPVGSPLSLECTVEGTSNPNLYWYRQAAGRGLQLLFYSVGIGQISSEVPQNLSASRPQDRQFILSSKKLLLSDSGFYLCAWNAGGHEQYFGPGTRLTVT.

The chain recombines TRBV7-9 with TRBJ1-6; D is undetermined. V lost 3 bases and J lost 7, with 10 bases in between. This CDR3 contains 14 residues. Germline assignment: CDR1 SEHNR and CDR2 FQNEAQ (reference sequence). In nucleotides, the CDR3 is TGTGCCAGCAGCTTGGACGGGAAGAATTCACCCCTCCACTTT. As protein: CASSLDGKNSPLHF.

The table lists this clone with a few counts. This rearrangement joins TRBV10-3 to TRBJ2-3; maybe TRBD2 (5 bases). The CDR3 runs to 13 residues. V was trimmed by 11 bases and J by 0 bases, leaving 12 bases between them. Germline lookup yields CDR1 ENHRY and CDR2 SYGVKD. The CDR3 region is CASGRGSTDTQYF. The CDR3 DNA reads TGTGCCTCGGGTCGGGGTAGCACAGATACGCAGTATTTT.

The rearrangement joins TRBV15 to TRBJ1-1; D is undetermined. Trimming stripped 5 bases from V and 4 bases from J, with 14 bases between. Looked up from germline, CDR1 is LNHNV and CDR2 is YYDKDF (reference sequence). This CDR3 region has 14 residues. The CDR3 DNA reads as TGTGCCACCAGCCCAACCCGCAGTGCCACTGAAGCTTTCTTT. Amino acid sequence: CATSPTRSATEAFF.

This clone came up a few times. The genes are TRBV14 and TRBJ2-1; 9 nucleotides match TRBD2. The CDR3 is 16 residues long. Trimming cost V 4 bases and J 5 bases; bases outside gene matches: 9. Germline-derived CDR1 and CDR2 are SGHDN and FVKESK. This chain's CDR3 is CASSRSSGDLDNEQFF. The DNA for the CDR3 is TGTGCCAGCAGCCGCTCTAGCGGGGATTTGGACAATGAGCAGTTCTTC.

J is TRBJ2-7 and V is TRBV18; either TRBD1 or TRBD2 may fit D (6 bases each). The CDR3 spans 15 residues. Trimming removed 1 base from V and 3 bases from J, with 13 bases in between. CDR1 is KGHSH, CDR2 LQKENI, per germline. CDR3 nucleotides: TGTGCCAGCTCACCACAGGGGGGACGGATCTACGAGCAGTACTTC. Protein: CASSPQGGRIYEQYF.

Remarks on this clone: In the same sample, other DNA sequences code for this CDR3. The J gene is TRBJ2-1, the V gene TRBV5-1; D is uncertain. There are 13 residues in the CDR3. Germline lookup yields CDR1 SGHRS and CDR2 YFSETQ. Between the trimmed V and J ends, which lost 0 bases and 5 bases, there was a span of 6 bases. The DNA for the CDR3 is TGCGCCAGCAGCTTGGGTAGGGACAATGAGCAGTTCTTC. Translating gives CASSLGRDNEQFF.

This clone was seen a few times. This sequence joins TRBV7-2 and TRBJ2-2; D is perhaps TRBD1 (5 bases). The CDR3 has 16 amino acids. The V end was cut by 1 base, the J end by 2 bases, with 11 bases between. Germline CDR1 reads SGHTA; CDR2 reads FQGNSA. CDR3 loop: CASSLVNQGNTGELFF. The CDR3 DNA sequence: TGTGCCAGCAGCTTAGTTAACCAGGGAAACACCGGGGAGCTGTTTTTT.

This chain uses TRBV9 with TRBJ2-5; 9 positions agree with TRBD1. CDR3 length equals 17 residues. The V gene's germline CDR1 is SGDLS and CDR2 YYNGEE. Trimming removed 0 bases from V and 7 bases from J; junction bases left unmatched: 13. CDR3 nucleotides: TGTGCCAGCAGCGTAGACCTCGGGACAGGGACCTTAATGACCCAGTACTTC. Translated, it gives CASSVDLGTGTLMTQYF.

Remarks on this clone: The conserved final phenylalanine or tryptophan is absent from the CDR3, which likely points to a read error. It is unclear where the CDR3 begins or ends on the DNA, so no DNA is shown, and the CDR3 is as TCRdb lists it. The chain is built from TRBV9 and TRBJ2-7; the table's D call TRBD2 went unverified against the DNA. The CDR3 numbers 10 amino acids, ends counted. The germline gives CDR1 SGDLS, CDR2 YYNGEE. CDR3 protein: CASSVRYARI.

This clone was counted only a few times. This chain joins TRBV19 and TRBJ1-4; unclear D gene. Looked up from germline, CDR1 is LNHDA and CDR2 is SQIVND (reference sequence). CDR3 size: 13 residues. V was trimmed by 5 bases and J by 0 bases, leaving 4 bases between them. The CDR3 spells CASSRSTNEKLFF. The DNA of the CDR3 is TGTGCCAGTAGTCGTTCAACTAATGAAAAACTGTTTTTT.

This CDR3 is CSVGGVQETQYF. CDR3 nucleotides: TGCAGCGTTGGGGGGGTACAAGAGACCCAGTACTTC. The chain uses TRBV29-1 and TRBJ2-5; tentative D call: TRBD2 (6 bases). The CDR3 covers 12 residues. V lost 4 bases and J lost 2, with 8 bases in between. Germline lookup yields CDR1 SQVTM and CDR2 ANQGSEA.

This clone was seen only once. The chain couples TRBV4-3 to TRBJ2-7; no definite D call. The ends were cut back, 4 bases at V and 2 bases at J, with 18 bases in the middle. The CDR3 has 16 residues. The V gene's germline CDR1 is LGHNA and CDR2 YSLEER. The CDR3 spells CASSPRLGLQAYEQYF. The CDR3, as DNA: TGCGCCAGCAGCCCTAGGCTTGGGCTGCAAGCCTACGAGCAGTACTTC.

V is TRBV11-2 and J is TRBJ1-1, with a possible D match to TRBD1 (5 bases). Germline values: CDR1 SGHAT, CDR2 FQNNGV. Trimming cost V 5 bases and J 4 bases, with 17 bases left between them. The CDR3 consists of 15 residues. CDR3 DNA sequence: TGTGCCAGCAGCCCGGACGGGTCCCAGGGCACTGAAGCTTTCTTT. Protein sequence: CASSPDGSQGTEAFF.

The chain couples TRBV5-1 to TRBJ2-5, with D perhaps TRBD2 (6 bases). V was shortened by 4 bases and J by 4 bases, with 17 bases between the two germline ends. The germline V gene has CDR1 SGHRS and CDR2 YFSETQ. The CDR3 length is 15 residues. CDR3 in DNA: TGCGCCAGCAGCACGGGGGACGTCTTATTAGAGACCCAGTACTTC. Translated: CASSTGDVLLETQYF.

This rearrangement joins TRBV30 to TRBJ1-2; D is unresolved. CDR3 size: 12 residues. Germline CDR1 and CDR2: GTSNPN and SVGIG (reference sequence). Trimming took 4 bases from V and 4 from J, leaving 10 bases between them. The chain's CDR3 is CAWTRRPYGYTF. The CDR3 DNA reads TGTGCCTGGACCCGGAGACCCTATGGCTACACCTTC.

This sequence joins TRBV6-5 and TRBJ2-3, with 9 bases fitting TRBD1. J lost 2 bases, V lost 7 bases, and 7 bases had no gene match. CDR1 is MNHEY, CDR2 SVGAGI, per germline. This CDR3 is built from 15 residues. The CDR3 DNA reads as TGTGCCAGCACCGGAACAGGGGGCCACACAGATACGCAGTATTTT. Translating it yields CASTGTGGHTDTQYF.